This TCR beta chain was captured in a study of OX40 agonist ivuxolimab in advanced cancers. Turning to the overall study: Ivuxolimab was a fully human IgG2 agonistic monoclonal antibody targeting the costimulatory receptor OX40 (CD134). Intravenous ivuxolimab was administered to patients every 2 weeks at six dose levels: 0.01, 0.1, 0.3, 1.5, 3 and 10 mg/kg. Among the approximately 50 dose-escalation patients, around 20 had hepatocellular carcinoma, some 15 melanoma, 9 renal cell carcinoma and 9 head and neck cancer. The dose-escalation cohort was roughly 83% male with a mean age of approximately 60 years, ranging from about 23 to 85. Prior anti-PD-1, anti-PD-L1 or anti-CTLA-4 therapy was permitted, and checkpoint inhibitors had been received by roughly 42% of dose-escalation patients. Partial responses were achieved by three dose-escalation patients, of whom one had hepatocellular carcinoma and two had cutaneous melanoma. Peripheral TCRbeta sequencing aimed to test whether ivuxolimab altered TCR sequence diversity and caused clonal T-cell expansion. The paper reports the monotherapy dose-escalation portion (N of about 50 patients) of the phase I ivuxolimab trial.

The trial excluded patients who had a history of autoimmune disease or were on systemic immunosuppression. Peripheral blood for TCR sequencing was collected from all dose cohorts at baseline, on cycle 4 day 1, and on cycle 7 day 1. The samples were taken from a phase I, first-in-human, multicenter, open-label dose-escalation trial of ivuxolimab. Adults with locally advanced or metastatic melanoma, renal cell, hepatocellular, or head and neck squamous cell carcinoma were enrolled in the trial. Before TCR sequencing, CD4+ T cells and CD8+ T cells from peripheral blood were sorted into separate populations. As encoded in the germline V gene, CDR1 is MDHEN while CDR2 is SYDVKM. The CDR3 goes from the cysteine to the phenylalanine over 15 residues. CDR3 DNA only is kept here, 45 bases in frame from base 1. The V end loses 1 base and the J end loses 4 bases, and a stretch of 13 bases separates them. Note on this clone: Its antigen is not yet known. Nothing much larger sits one base from this clone, and base qualities are not available.

General study outcomes and caveats: Low levels of normalized T-cell clonal expansion were also shown by some nonresponding patients. Which antigens the clonally expanded peripheral T cells were specific for was not determined. In partial responders in the 0.1-3.0 mg/kg groups, normalized peripheral clonal expansion was found to be among the lowest, especially among CD8+ T cells. After ivuxolimab, CD8+ T cells had more expanded clones than CD4+ T cells on average. At doses from 0.1 to 3.0 mg/kg, clonal expansion was seen in both CD4+ and CD8+ blood T cells between baseline and week 6.

Genomic DNA was isolated from the sorted cells so that the TCRbeta CDR3 region could be sequenced. The immunoSEQ Assay was used to sequence the TCRbeta CDR3 regions. TCRdb provides this immuneACCESS table in a form limited to in-frame rearrangements. Some clones are lacking; in checked studies, under half of them reflect an unresolved V gene, and why the rest are absent is not known. The sample has 66,000 or so clones on record, approximately 81% of them singletons. Approximately 4.3% of the sample lies in the top ten. Sequences were derived from CD4+ or CD8+ T cells sorted from blood, sampled in a trial of the OX40 agonist ivuxolimab. This sequence uses TRBV28 and TRBJ1-2; tentative D gene TRBD1, with 6 bases matching. This receptor was identified in an adult with an advanced solid tumor such as melanoma, head and neck, liver or kidney cancer. The CDR3 region: CASSLSLGQFYGYTF. In nucleotides, the sequence is TGTGCCAGCAGTTTATCCCTAGGACAGTTCTATGGCTACACCTTC.